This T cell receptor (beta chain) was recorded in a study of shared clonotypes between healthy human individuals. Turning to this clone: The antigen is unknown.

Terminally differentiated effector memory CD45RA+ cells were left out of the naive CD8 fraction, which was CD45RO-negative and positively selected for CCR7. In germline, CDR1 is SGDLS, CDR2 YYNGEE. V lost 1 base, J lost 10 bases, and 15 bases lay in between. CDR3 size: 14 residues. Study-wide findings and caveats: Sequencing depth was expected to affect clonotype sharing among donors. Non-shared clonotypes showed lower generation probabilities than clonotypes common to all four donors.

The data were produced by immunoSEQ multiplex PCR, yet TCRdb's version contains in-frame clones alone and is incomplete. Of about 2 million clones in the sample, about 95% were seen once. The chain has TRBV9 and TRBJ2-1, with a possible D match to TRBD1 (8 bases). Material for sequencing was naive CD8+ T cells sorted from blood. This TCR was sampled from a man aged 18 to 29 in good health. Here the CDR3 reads CASSVSTGGDEQFF. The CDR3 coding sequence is TGTGCCAGCAGCGTATCCACAGGGGGGGACGAGCAGTTCTTC.